These 27 T cell receptor beta chains share one sample of origin, sequenced in a study of blood T cell repertoires in COVID-19. Data came from immunoSEQ multiplex PCR; TCRdb stores just in-frame clones and leaves some out. The sample holds 150,000 to 200,000 clones, 80% to 90% seen once. Sequencing was carried out using peripheral blood. The receptor set was obtained from a man aged 18-30 years with active or convalescent COVID-19.

This chain connects TRBV2 to TRBJ2-7; no definite D call. V lost 6 bases and J 7 bases, leaving 13 bases between the germline ends. CDR3 length: 12 amino acids. Germline V gives CDR1 SNHLY, CDR2 FYNNEI. CDR3 sequence reads: CASSIQPLEQYV. The CDR3, as DNA: TGTGCCAGCAGCATACAGCCTCTTGAGCAGTACGTC.

The chain couples TRBV19 to TRBJ1-6; 9 nucleotides align to TRBD1. Per the germline V gene, CDR1 is LNHDA and CDR2 is SQIVND (reference sequence). The CDR3 has 14 amino acids. V trimming: 7 bases; J trimming: 9 bases; junction bases outside the gene matches: 7. Here the CDR3 DNA reads TGTGCCAGTACTCCTGGGACAGGGTTTTCACCCCTCCACTTT. Amino acid sequence: CASTPGTGFSPLHF.

The V call is TRBV9, the J call TRBJ2-3; 10 bases agree with TRBD2. Looked up from germline, CDR1 is SGDLS and CDR2 is YYNGEE. CDR3 length equals 15 residues. The ends lost 3 bases at V and 5 bases at J; junction bases unmatched: 6. CDR3 region: CASSGDSGRRDTQYF. CDR3 coding DNA: TGTGCCAGCAGCGGGGATAGCGGGAGGAGAGATACGCAGTATTTT. Variable domain in full (rest from reference TRBV9 and TRBJ2-3): DSGVTQTPKHLITATGQRVTLRCSPRSGDLSVYWYQQSLDQGLQFLIQYYNGEERAKGNILERFSAQQFPDLHSELNLSSLELGDSALYFCASSGDSGRRDTQYFGPGTRLTVL.

The CDR3 protein is CATSTTGGRTEAFF. The CDR3 region has the DNA TGTGCCACCAGCACGACAGGGGGCCGAACTGAAGCTTTCTTT. V and J are TRBV15 and TRBJ1-1, with TRBD1 identical over 10 bases. This CDR3 spans 14 amino acids. CDR1 LNHNV and CDR2 YYDKDF come from the germline V gene (reference sequence). J gave up 5 bases and V 4 bases, and 4 bases lay outside the gene matches. The full variable domain, its missing parts supplied by reference TRBV15 and TRBJ1-1, is DAMVIQNPRYQVTQFGKPVTLSCSQTLNHNVMYWYQQKSSQAPKLLFHYYDKDFNNEADTPDNFQSRRPNTSFCFLDIRSPGLGDTAMYLCATSTTGGRTEAFFGQGTRLTVV.

This sequence joins TRBV9 and TRBJ2-1, with 10 bases aligning to TRBD2. The V gene end was trimmed by 3 bases and the J gene end by 5 bases; junction bases not matched to a gene: 2. This CDR3 has 14 amino acids. The V gene's germline CDR1 is SGDLS and CDR2 YYNGEE. The CDR3 reads CASSASGRNNEQFF. CDR3 DNA: TGTGCCAGCAGCGCTAGCGGGAGAAACAATGAGCAGTTCTTC.

The chain joins TRBV10-3 to TRBJ2-2; D not certain. The CDR3 spans 14 residues. Per the germline V gene, CDR1 is ENHRY and CDR2 is SYGVKD. V lost 4 bases and J lost 6, with 12 bases in between. CDR3 sequence (DNA): TGTGCCATCAGTGCGACTCCGGCTCCCGGGGAGCTGTTTTTT. It is translated as CAISATPAPGELFF.

V is TRBV6-5 and J is TRBJ1-2; D call uncertain. The V end was cut by 6 bases, the J end by 3 bases, with 11 bases between. This CDR3 is 13 amino acids long. From germline, CDR1 is MNHEY and CDR2 SVGAGI. As DNA, the CDR3 is TGTGCCAGCAGGGGTTCGGGGTACTATGGCTACACCTTC. Protein sequence: CASRGSGYYGYTF.

The chain links TRBV7-9 to TRBJ1-1; D uncertain. V dropped 0 bases and J dropped 4 bases, with 12 bases sitting between them. The CDR3 has 15 amino acids. Germline CDR1 SEHNR, CDR2 FQNEAQ (reference sequence). CDR3 loop: CASSLATDRGTEAFF. The DNA of the CDR3 is TGTGCCAGCAGCTTAGCCACAGATCGGGGCACTGAAGCTTTCTTT.

The V and J genes are TRBV6-6 and TRBJ1-1; tentative D call: TRBD1 (6 bases). There are 15 residues in the CDR3. The germline V gene has CDR1 MNHNY and CDR2 SVGAGI (reference sequence). V was cut by 5 bases and J by 1 base, with 14 bases left in between. The CDR3 region has the DNA TGTGCCAGCAGTACCACAGGGAAAGGGAACACTGAAGCTTTCTTT. Protein sequence: CASSTTGKGNTEAFF.

This clone showed up just once. The chain joins TRBV7-9 to TRBJ2-7, with D possibly matching TRBD2 (5 bases). Trimming took 5 bases from V and 6 from J, leaving 20 bases between them. Per the germline V gene, CDR1 is SEHNR and CDR2 is FQNEAQ (reference sequence). The CDR3 extends over 15 amino acids. CDR3 sequence (DNA): TGTGCCAGCAGCGTGTGGGAGATGGCGAATACCGAGCAGTACTTC. Its protein is CASSVWEMANTEQYF.

The genes are TRBV7-2 and TRBJ2-7; D unclear. The CDR3 runs to 13 residues. V lost 0 bases and J lost 4, with 7 bases in between. Germline CDR1 is SGHTA and CDR2 is FQGNSA. The DNA of the CDR3 is TGTGCCAGCAGCTTAGCGCGAAAGTACGAGCAGTACTTC. This sequence encodes CASSLARKYEQYF.

The V call is TRBV28, the J call TRBJ2-2; 7 bases line up with TRBD1. The V and J ends lost 4 bases and 3 bases, in that order; junction bases with no gene match: 8. There are 16 residues in the CDR3. Germline lookup yields CDR1 MDHEN and CDR2 SYDVKM. Here the CDR3 DNA reads TGTGCCAGCAGTTCTTCCGGGACAGACTACACCGGGGAGCTGTTTTTT. Protein product: CASSSSGTDYTGELFF.

The chain combines TRBV6-4 with TRBJ2-7; 14 bases agree with TRBD2. CDR3 size: 15 residues. The germline CDR1 and CDR2 sequences are MRHNA and SNTAGT. V dropped 4 bases and J dropped 2; count of bases not matched to a gene: 1. CDR3 sequence: CASSGTSGGTYEQYV. CDR3 nucleotide sequence: TGTGCCAGCAGTGGGACTAGCGGGGGGACCTACGAGCAGTACGTC.

This rearrangement joins TRBV7-2 to TRBJ1-1; perhaps TRBD1 as D (6 bases). Germline loops: CDR1 SGHTA, CDR2 FQGNSA. The CDR3 is made up of 15 amino acids. V shed 1 base and J shed 0 bases, with 9 bases lying between them. CDR3 nucleotides: TGTGCCAGCAGCTTAGAGGGGGGGATGAACACTGAAGCTTTCTTT. Residues: CASSLEGGMNTEAFF.

This chain links TRBV5-1 with TRBJ2-2; D gene ambiguous. V lost 1 base, J lost 0 bases, and 7 bases lay in between. The CDR3 consists of 15 residues. Per the germline V gene, CDR1 is SGHRS and CDR2 is YFSETQ. CDR3 in DNA: TGCGCCAGCAGCTTGCAGATTTCGAACACCGGGGAGCTGTTTTTT. Protein sequence: CASSLQISNTGELFF. The whole variable domain, filled in from reference TRBV5-1 and TRBJ2-2, reads KAGVTQTPRYLIKTRGQQVTLSCSPISGHRSVSWYQQTPGQGLQFLFEYFSETQRNKGNFPGRFSGRQFSNSRSEMNVSTLELGDSALYLCASSLQISNTGELFFGEGSRLTVL.

The chain has TRBV7-2 and TRBJ2-7, with 9 bases aligning to TRBD1. CDR3 length equals 15 residues. CDR1 SGHTA and CDR2 FQGNSA come from the germline V gene. J gave up 5 bases and V 0 bases, and 5 bases lay outside the gene matches. This CDR3 reads CASSLAGTGNHEQYF. CDR3 coding DNA: TGTGCCAGCAGCTTAGCCGGGACAGGGAACCACGAGCAGTACTTC.

V gene TRBV19 combines with J gene TRBJ1-2; perhaps TRBD1 as D (6 bases). The germline V and J ends were trimmed by 8 bases and 4 bases, with 14 bases remaining between them. CDR1 and CDR2 from the germline V gene are LNHDA and SQIVND (reference sequence). This CDR3 has 13 residues. CDR3 protein: CASSQGGGYGYTF. In nucleotides, the CDR3 is TGTGCCAGTTCACAGGGCGGGGGCTATGGCTACACCTTC.

The rearrangement uses TRBV18 and TRBJ2-7; D is ambiguous. The ends were cut back, 3 bases at V and 3 bases at J, with 12 bases in the middle. Germline V lookup: CDR1 KGHSH, CDR2 LQKENI. This CDR3 has 14 amino acids. The CDR3 sequence: CASSPAGSLYEQYF. In nucleotides, the CDR3 is TGTGCCAGCTCACCGGCAGGCTCGCTCTACGAGCAGTACTTC.

This chain joins TRBV10-1 and TRBJ1-2, with a weak D call TRBD1 (5 bases). V was trimmed by 5 bases and J by 4 bases, leaving 11 bases between them. Per germline, CDR1 WNHNN and CDR2 SYGVQD (reference sequence). The CDR3 has 13 amino acids. CDR3 region: CASSRYRIYGYTF. CDR3 DNA sequence: TGCGCCAGCAGTAGGTACAGGATCTATGGCTACACCTTC.

The V and J genes are TRBV5-4 and TRBJ1-2, with 12 positions matching TRBD1. Germline V gene data show CDR1 as SGHNT and CDR2 as YYREEE (reference sequence). The CDR3 has 17 residues. With 7 bases clipped from V and 4 bases from J, the junction kept 14 bases outside the gene matches. As DNA, the CDR3 is TGTGCCAGCTTCACCGGGACAGGGGGCTTTTGGGGCTATGGCTACACCTTC. Translation gives CASFTGTGGFWGYGYTF.

The chain combines TRBV10-3 with TRBJ2-7; D is perhaps TRBD1 (6 bases). CDR3 size: 18 residues. Germline V gives CDR1 ENHRY, CDR2 SYGVKD. V lost 8 bases, J lost 5 bases, and 31 bases lay in between. In nucleotides, the CDR3 is TGTGCCATCCAGGGCTACACAGGGATGACCGGCCGCGTCAACGAGCAGTACTTC. Translating it yields CAIQGYTGMTGRVNEQYF.

This chain links TRBV13 with TRBJ1-4, with 7 bases matching TRBD1. The junction had 13 bases not matched to a gene; V was cut back by 5 bases and J by 4 bases. Germline V gene sequence: CDR1 PRHDT, CDR2 FYEKMQ (reference sequence). CDR3 length: 17 residues. The CDR3, as DNA: TGTGCCAGCAGCGTTCTTGCTCCGGGACAGTATAATGAAAAACTGTTTTTT. As protein: CASSVLAPGQYNEKLFF.

The chain employs TRBV7-9 and TRBJ2-5; TRBD1 is a possible D gene (6 bases). V was trimmed by 1 base and J by 5 bases, leaving 11 bases between them. The CDR3 runs to 14 residues. CDR1 is SEHNR, CDR2 FQNEAQ, per germline (reference sequence). CDR3 sequence (DNA): TGTGCCAGCAGCTTAGTGCAGGGGTACGAGACCCAGTACTTC. Translating gives CASSLVQGYETQYF.

This rearrangement joins TRBV2 to TRBJ1-1, with D hard to call. Germline CDR1 is SNHLY and CDR2 is FYNNEI. The length of the CDR3 is 16 residues. Between the trimmed V and J ends, which lost 0 bases and 4 bases, there was a span of 15 bases. CDR3 amino acids: CASSEAVNLAGTEAFF. CDR3 nucleotides: TGTGCCAGCAGTGAAGCGGTAAACTTAGCGGGCACTGAAGCTTTCTTT.

The chain recombines TRBV11-3 with TRBJ2-5, with 10 bases lining up with TRBD1. Trimming removed 3 bases from V and 0 bases from J; junction bases left unmatched: 7. CDR3 length equals 17 residues. Germline V gene sequence: CDR1 SGHNT, CDR2 YENEEA. This CDR3 reads CASSLGQGTLHQETQYF. DNA of the CDR3: TGTGCCAGCAGCTTGGGACAGGGGACCCTACACCAAGAGACCCAGTACTTC. Looking up the rest from reference TRBV11-3 and TRBJ2-5 gives the full variable domain: EAGVVQSPRYKIIEKKQPVAFWCNPISGHNTLYWYLQNLGQGPELLIRYENEEAVDDSQLPKDRFSAERLKGVDSTLKIQPAELGDSAVYLCASSLGQGTLHQETQYFGPGTRLLVL.

This clone has more than one count but fewer than ten. The chain joins TRBV25-1 to TRBJ2-1, with 7 bases identical to TRBD1. CDR1 is MGHDK and CDR2 is SYGVNS in the germline V gene. J gave up 4 bases and V 2 bases, and 2 bases lay outside the gene matches. This CDR3 comprises 14 residues. CDR3 DNA: TGTGCCAGCAGTGAAGGGACAGATTACAATGAGCAGTTCTTC. Translated, it gives CASSEGTDYNEQFF.

The chain employs TRBV19 and TRBJ2-1, with 13 positions matching TRBD2. Trimming removed 6 bases from V and 0 bases from J; junction bases left unmatched: 5. The CDR3 covers 17 residues. Germline V gene data show CDR1 as LNHDA and CDR2 as SQIVND (reference sequence). CDR3: CASRGLAGVGSYNEQFF. Here the CDR3 DNA reads TGTGCCAGTAGAGGACTAGCGGGGGTGGGCTCCTACAATGAGCAGTTCTTC.